One and the same sample provided the 21 T cell receptor beta chains below, sequenced in a study of STAT5B mutations in CD4+ large granular lymphocyte leukemia. Using immunoSEQ multiplex PCR, the repertoire was profiled, and TCRdb retains in-frame clones only, with some absent. The sample comprises about 22,000 clones, 82% of which are singletons, and 8.6% rests with the top ten. The material sequenced was CD4+ T cells from blood buffy coats. Source of these receptors: a human donor in good health.

The chain combines TRBV18 with TRBJ1-2; 11 nucleotides match TRBD1. J was trimmed by 1 base and V by 3 bases; bases with no gene match: 1. Germline-derived CDR1 and CDR2 are KGHSH and LQKENI. The CDR3 length is 15 residues. The CDR3 is CASSPGTGGNYGYTF. The CDR3, as DNA: TGTGCCAGCTCACCCGGGACAGGGGGTAACTATGGCTACACCTTC. Together with reference TRBV18 and TRBJ1-2, the CDR3 gives the full variable domain: NAGVMQNPRHLVRRRGQEARLRCSPMKGHSHVYWYRQLPEEGLKFMVYLQKENIIDESGMPKERFSAEFPKEGPSILRIQQVVRGDSAAYFCASSPGTGGNYGYTFGSGTRLTVV.

This chain joins TRBV7-9 and TRBJ1-1, with a tentative D call TRBD1 (5 bases). The CDR3 has 15 amino acids. CDR1 is SEHNR, CDR2 FQNEAQ, per germline (reference sequence). Trimming took off 5 bases at V and 4 bases at J, with 17 bases between the two ends. CDR3 protein: CASSNRTLRGTEAFF. CDR3 bases: TGTGCCAGCAGCAACCGGACACTACGCGGCACTGAAGCTTTCTTT.

This chain joins TRBV7-9 and TRBJ2-5; no reliable D call. CDR1 and CDR2 from the germline V gene are SEHNR and FQNEAQ (reference sequence). This CDR3 contains 15 residues. With 2 bases removed from V and 1 base from J, the gap between germline ends came to 11 bases. CDR3 in amino acids: CASSLKATSQETQYF. CDR3 DNA sequence: TGTGCCAGCAGCTTAAAGGCAACCTCCCAAGAGACCCAGTACTTC.

The CDR3 sequence is CASSQDLLAGGREQYF. CDR3 nucleotides: TGTGCCAGCAGCCAAGATCTTCTAGCGGGGGGGCGCGAGCAGTACTTC. V is TRBV4-2 and J is TRBJ2-5; 12 bases are a match to TRBD2. With the DNA end fitting TRBJ2-7 better, the J assignment may be wrong. The length of the CDR3 is 16 residues. Germline V gene sequence: CDR1 LGHNA, CDR2 YNFKEQ.

This clone was found a few times. The chain employs TRBV2 and TRBJ1-5; D ambiguous. Germline-derived CDR1 and CDR2 are SNHLY and FYNNEI. V shed 3 bases and J shed 1 base, with 7 bases lying between them. The CDR3 loop spans 14 amino acids. Here the CDR3 reads CASSDRSSNQPQHF. The CDR3 nucleotides read TGTGCCAGCAGTGACAGGTCGAGCAATCAGCCCCAGCATTTT.

The chain is built from TRBV30 and TRBJ1-5; possible D gene TRBD1, 6 bases. CDR1 and CDR2 from the germline V gene are GTSNPN and SVGIG (reference sequence). The CDR3 sequence is 15 residues long. Trimming took 0 bases from V and 6 from J, leaving 15 bases between them. CDR3 sequence: CAWSVDDRPGQPQHF. In DNA, the CDR3 is TGTGCCTGGAGTGTGGACGACAGGCCAGGTCAGCCCCAGCATTTT.

The rearrangement links TRBV29-1 to TRBJ2-1; 7 bases are shared with TRBD1. CDR3 length: 15 residues. V dropped 3 bases and J dropped 0; count of bases not matched to a gene: 5. CDR1 SQVTM and CDR2 ANQGSEA come from the germline V gene. CDR3: CSVDDRASSYNEQFF. For the CDR3, the DNA is TGCAGCGTTGACGACAGGGCTAGCTCCTACAATGAGCAGTTCTTC.

The chain joins TRBV6-5 to TRBJ2-7, with D tentatively TRBD1 (6 bases). CDR3 length: 14 residues. The ends were cut back, 4 bases at V and 0 bases at J, with 10 bases in the middle. Germline values: CDR1 MNHEY, CDR2 SVGAGI. The CDR3 region has the DNA TGTGCCAGCAGTTTAAACAGGGACTCCTACGAGCAGTACTTC. The encoded protein is CASSLNRDSYEQYF.

The chain links TRBV4-2 to TRBJ2-5, with D perhaps being TRBD1 or TRBD2 (5 bases each). The germline V gene encodes CDR1 LGHNA and CDR2 YNFKEQ. This CDR3 has 14 amino acids. V lost 3 bases, J lost 1 base, and 9 bases lay in between. The CDR3 bases are TGTGCCAGCAGCCATTCTGGGGGCCAAGAGACCCAGTACTTC. Translation gives CASSHSGGQETQYF.

The rearrangement uses TRBV27 and TRBJ2-3; D gene uncertain. Germline assignment: CDR1 MNHEY and CDR2 SMNVEV (reference sequence). The CDR3 runs to 15 residues. Trimming took 5 bases from V and 0 from J, leaving 12 bases between them. This CDR3 is CASSTKSASTDTQYF. The CDR3 DNA follows: TGTGCCAGCAGTACTAAGAGTGCTAGCACAGATACGCAGTATTTT.

This clone was picked up a small number of times. The rearrangement links TRBV16 to TRBJ1-1; D call uncertain. Between the trimmed V and J ends, which lost 2 bases and 4 bases, there was a span of 17 bases. CDR1 is KGHSY and CDR2 is FQNENV in the germline V gene. The CDR3 has 16 amino acids. The CDR3 loop is CASSQRLTAAGTEAFF. As DNA, the CDR3 is TGTGCCAGCAGCCAACGCCTGACGGCCGCAGGCACTGAAGCTTTCTTT.

The rearrangement uses TRBV2 and TRBJ2-1, with D hard to call. Trimming took off 0 bases at V and 12 bases at J, with 6 bases between the two ends. The CDR3 extends over 11 amino acids. Germline lookup yields CDR1 SNHLY and CDR2 FYNNEI. The CDR3 reads CASSEALGQFF. In DNA, the CDR3 is TGTGCCAGCAGTGAAGCGCTCGGGCAGTTCTTC.

The V call is TRBV9, the J call TRBJ2-3; 8 nucleotides align to TRBD2. The CDR3 runs to 16 residues. The junction had 12 bases not matched to a gene; V was cut back by 3 bases and J by 6 bases. Per germline, CDR1 SGDLS and CDR2 YYNGEE. DNA for the CDR3: TGTGCCAGCAGCGAAGATTTTAGCGGGGCGGGCGATACGCAGTATTTT. Translated, it gives CASSEDFSGAGDTQYF.

This clone was observed a handful of times. The V gene is TRBV5-1, the J gene TRBJ2-7; D ambiguous. V shed 1 base and J shed 7 bases, with 15 bases lying between them. This CDR3 contains 14 residues. Germline values: CDR1 SGHRS, CDR2 YFSETQ. Here the CDR3 DNA reads TGCGCCAGCAGCTTGATGGACGGCCTACGGGAGCAGTACTTC. As protein: CASSLMDGLREQYF.

This clone is a singleton in its sample. V is TRBV5-6 and J is TRBJ1-3; 8 bases map to TRBD1. The CDR3 has 15 amino acids. Germline V gives CDR1 SGHDT, CDR2 YYEEEE. J lost 3 bases, V lost 3 bases, and 5 bases had no gene match. The CDR3: CASSSTDRVGNTIYF. The CDR3 DNA is TGTGCCAGCAGCTCGACGGACAGGGTTGGAAACACCATATATTTT.

V gene TRBV28 combines with J gene TRBJ1-2, with D unresolved. Germline-derived CDR1 and CDR2 are MDHEN and SYDVKM. CDR3 length equals 10 residues. V was trimmed by 5 bases and J by 14 bases, leaving 12 bases between them. The CDR3 coding sequence is TGTGCCAGCAGTGGGCTCTACAGAACCTTC. It is translated as CASSGLYRTF.

The rearrangement links TRBV5-4 to TRBJ1-6; D possibly corresponds to TRBD1 (6 bases). The CDR3 contains 14 residues. The V end was cut by 0 bases, the J end by 7 bases, with 8 bases between. From germline, CDR1 is SGHNT and CDR2 YYREEE (reference sequence). CDR3 amino acids: CASSLGGPNSPLHF. CDR3 in DNA: TGTGCCAGCAGCTTGGGGGGGCCCAATTCACCCCTCCACTTT.

This clone occurred once. V is TRBV14 and J is TRBJ2-7; D is ambiguous. Germline V gives CDR1 SGHDN, CDR2 FVKESK. This CDR3 has 13 amino acids. V was shortened by 0 bases and J by 4 bases, with 7 bases between the two germline ends. The CDR3 sequence: CASSQDLGYEQYF. The DNA for the CDR3 is TGTGCCAGCAGCCAAGATCTTGGGTACGAGCAGTACTTC. Filled out from reference TRBV14 and TRBJ2-7, the complete variable domain reads EAGVTQFPSHSVIEKGQTVTLRCDPISGHDNLYWYRRVMGKEIKFLLHFVKESKQDESGMPNNRFLAERTGGTYSTLKVQPAELEDSGVYFCASSQDLGYEQYFGPGTRLTVT.

The V call is TRBV20-1, the J call TRBJ2-1; D remains unclear. The CDR3 length is 11 residues. V dropped 0 bases and J dropped 7 bases, with 4 bases sitting between them. The V gene's germline CDR1 is DFQATT and CDR2 SNEGSKA (reference sequence). This CDR3 reads CSARDKNEQFF. In DNA, the CDR3 is TGCAGTGCTAGAGATAAAAATGAGCAGTTCTTC.

This chain connects TRBV5-5 to TRBJ2-1, with 9 bases identical to TRBD2. The V gene end was trimmed by 7 bases and the J gene end by 0 bases; junction bases not matched to a gene: 11. CDR1 is SGHKS, CDR2 YYEKEE, per germline (reference sequence). This CDR3 has 17 amino acids. As DNA, the CDR3 is TGTGCCAGCGGTCGTCGCGGGGGGGCTGACTCCTACAATGAGCAGTTCTTC. Translation gives CASGRRGGADSYNEQFF.

The V and J genes are TRBV19 and TRBJ2-2, with 7 bases fitting TRBD2. Unmatched junction bases numbered 5, after V lost 7 bases and J lost 3 bases. This CDR3 is 14 amino acids long. The V gene's germline CDR1 is LNHDA and CDR2 SQIVND (reference sequence). CDR3 protein: CASKRGGDTGELFF. The CDR3 nucleotides read TGTGCCAGTAAAAGGGGAGGGGACACCGGGGAGCTGTTTTTT.